The 27 T cell receptor beta chains reported below all come from one sample, sequenced in a study of T-cell reconstitution after alpha-beta-depleted transplantation in children. Preparation of the TCRbeta library involved a method that used unique molecular identifiers. From the PCR reads, TCRdb called clonotypes with MiXCR, one entry per CDR3 protein. Of about 460,000 distinct CDR3 sequences listed, roughly a tenth are singletons. Sequences were derived from PBMCs, sampled before TCRalphabeta/CD19-depleted stem cell transplant. These receptors were taken from a child aged 2-15 years with inherited bone marrow failure, due to receive a stem cell transplant.

This clonotype showed up just a few times. The chain uses TRBV12-3 or TRBV12-4 and TRBJ2-2; 7 bases fit TRBD1. The CDR3 runs 16 residues. Germline trimming cut 0 bases from V and 8 bases from J; bases unmatched to any gene: 9. The CDR3 nucleotides read TGTGCCAGCAGTTTAGCCAGGGGGACCCCCCGGGGGGAGCTGTTTTTT. It translates to CASSLARGTPRGELFF.

This clonotype was picked up many times. J is TRBJ2-1 and V is TRBV5-1; D not certain. Trimming left V 1 base short and J 5 bases short, with 7 bases between. The CDR3 has 13 amino acids. Germline V gene sequence: CDR1 SGHRS, CDR2 YFSETQ. CDR3 nucleotides: TGCGCCAGCAGCTTGTTAGGAAACAATGAGCAGTTCTTC. As protein: CASSLLGNNEQFF.

This clonotype was seen many times. The chain combines TRBV7-2 with TRBJ2-3; TRBD2 matches at 10 bases. The CDR3 runs 17 residues. V was clipped by 3 bases and J by 2 bases; unmatched bases: 8. The V gene's germline CDR1 is SGHTA and CDR2 FQGNSA. The DNA of the CDR3 is TGTGCCAGCAGCTTTGAGAGCGGGAGGGGGGACACAGATACGCAGTATTTT. Protein: CASSFESGRGDTDTQYF.

This clonotype was recorded a few times. The CDR3 nucleotides are TGTGCCAGCAGTTCACTAGCGGGAGTTTTCGGAGAGACCCAGTACTTC. Translated, it gives CASSSLAGVFGETQYF. This chain links TRBV12-3 or TRBV12-4 with TRBJ2-5, with 11 bases lining up with TRBD2. The ends lost 4 bases at V and 4 bases at J; junction bases unmatched: 8. The CDR3 has 16 residues.

This clonotype was detected ten times or more. The chain combines TRBV21-1 with TRBJ2-5; the D call in the table, TRBD1, was not verified against the DNA. TRBV21-1 is a pseudogene locus. The CDR3 sequence is 15 residues long. In nucleotides, the CDR3 is TGTGCCAGCAGCAAAAGGGACAGGGGCCAAGAGACCCAGTACTTC. Translated: CASSKRDRGQETQYF.

This rearrangement joins TRBV18 to TRBJ1-5, with unresolved D. The V gene's germline CDR1 is KGHSH and CDR2 LQKENI. The CDR3 is 15 residues long. V was cut by 3 bases and J by 0 bases, with 9 bases left in between. In DNA form, the CDR3 reads TGTGCCAGCTCACCCTGGCCGGGTAGCAATCAGCCCCAGCATTTT. This encodes CASSPWPGSNQPQHF.

This clonotype was seen many times. An end of the junction does not agree with germline; a read error may underlie this. V is TRBV12-3 or TRBV12-4 and J is TRBJ1-5, with unresolved D. CDR3 size: 14 residues. CDR3 coding DNA: TGTGCCAGCAGCTTCGGTGGTAGCTATCAGCCCCAGCATTTT. Residues: CASSFGGSYQPQHF.

Worth noting for this clonotype: A much larger clone lies one base from this, so it may be a read error. V usage is TRBV24-1 and J usage is TRBJ2-7, with D unclear. CDR1 and CDR2 (germline): KGHDR, SFDVKD. V dropped 3 bases and J dropped 5 bases, with 10 bases sitting between them. This CDR3 is 13 amino acids long. DNA of the CDR3: TGTGCCACCAGTGATCGGACGGGTAACGAGCAGTACTTC. This encodes CATSDRTGNEQYF.

Note on this clonotype: One end of the junction does not line up with germline, which may come from a read error. The chain has TRBV20-1 and TRBJ2-7; the match to TRBD2 covers 7 bases. Germline lookup yields CDR1 DFQATT and CDR2 SNEGSKA (reference sequence). The CDR3 is made up of 15 amino acids. The CDR3 region has the DNA TGCTGTGCTAGACCCCTTGCGGGAGTAAAGTACGAGCAGTACTTC. Its protein is CCARPLAGVKYEQYF.

This clonotype was counted many times. This rearrangement joins TRBV6-5 to TRBJ1-1, with D hard to call. The V end lost 0 bases, the J end lost 5 bases, and 13 bases lay between the germline ends. The CDR3 sequence is 15 residues long. Germline-derived CDR1 and CDR2 are MNHEY and SVGAGI. The CDR3 sequence: CASSYSSLSRTEAFF. The CDR3 DNA reads as TGTGCCAGCAGTTACTCGTCCCTTTCCCGTACTGAAGCTTTCTTT.

The V gene is TRBV11-2, the J gene TRBJ2-7; 8 bases fit TRBD2. This CDR3 contains 15 residues. Germline lookup yields CDR1 SGHAT and CDR2 FQNNGV. After removal of 1 base from V and 4 bases from J, the junction contained 6 bases not matched to a gene. CDR3 in amino acids: CASSLGFGGGYEQYF. The CDR3 region has the DNA TGTGCCAGCAGCTTAGGGTTCGGCGGGGGGTACGAGCAGTACTTC.

The J gene is TRBJ2-1, the V gene TRBV2; 12 nucleotides line up with TRBD2. The germline gives CDR1 SNHLY, CDR2 FYNNEI. The CDR3 loop spans 16 amino acids. Unmatched junction bases numbered 2, after V lost 3 bases and J lost 2 bases. CDR3 region: CASSDRTSGTYNEQFF. The CDR3 nucleotides are TGTGCCAGCAGTGATCGGACTAGCGGGACCTACAATGAGCAGTTCTTC.

This clonotype has only a few counts. The V and J genes are TRBV20-1 and TRBJ2-7; D call uncertain. The CDR3 consists of 13 residues. Trimming stripped 5 bases from V and 2 bases from J, with 13 bases between. In germline, CDR1 is DFQATT, CDR2 SNEGSKA (reference sequence). The CDR3 reads CSAARATPYEQYF. In DNA form, the CDR3 reads TGCAGTGCTGCGCGTGCGACCCCCTACGAGCAGTACTTC.

This clonotype was detected ten times or more. This sequence joins TRBV9 and TRBJ2-5; D uncertain. This CDR3 comprises 14 residues. Germline CDR1 is SGDLS and CDR2 is YYNGEE. The V end lost 4 bases, the J end lost 5 bases, and 15 bases lay between the germline ends. The CDR3, as DNA: TGTGCCAGCAGCCCTCGCCAAGACCCCGAGACCCAGTACTTC. The encoded protein is CASSPRQDPETQYF.

This clonotype occurred once. This sequence may be a read error, since a much larger clone differs from it by one base. The chain carries TRBV7-2 and TRBJ2-3; D is ambiguous. Germline CDR1 reads SGHTA; CDR2 reads FQGNSA. There are 13 residues in the CDR3. In nucleotides, the CDR3 is TGTGCCAGCAGCATATACAACACAGATAGGCAGTATTTT. It codes for CASSIYNTDRQYF.

This clonotype was seen at least ten times. The V and J genes are TRBV28 and TRBJ2-7; D is unclear. V lost 3 bases to trimming and J lost 0 bases, with 9 bases between them. CDR3 length equals 14 residues. The germline V gene has CDR1 MDHEN and CDR2 SYDVKM. CDR3 DNA: TGTGCCAGCAGTTTCCGCGGAATCTCCTACGAGCAGTACTTC. It is translated as CASSFRGISYEQYF. The whole variable domain, remainder taken from reference TRBV28 and TRBJ2-7, is DVKVTQSSRYLVKRTGEKVFLECVQDMDHENMFWYRQDPGLGLRLIYFSYDVKMKEKGDIPEGYSVSREKKERFSLILESASTNQTSMYLCASSFRGISYEQYFGPGTRLTVT.

On this clonotype itself: This clone may be a read error of a much larger clone one base away. The genes are TRBV4-3 and TRBJ1-5; TRBD1 agrees at 7 bases. Germline lookup yields CDR1 LGHNA and CDR2 YSLEER. This CDR3 has 18 amino acids. With 0 bases clipped from V and 3 bases from J, the junction kept 11 bases outside the gene matches. DNA of the CDR3: TGCGCCAGCAGCCAAGATTGGAAGGGGGCGAGGGACAATCAGCCCCAGCATTTT. Its translation is CASSQDWKGARDNQPQHF.

This chain links TRBV5-1 with TRBJ2-2; 8 bases are a match to TRBD1. CDR3 length: 16 residues. Germline V gene sequence: CDR1 SGHRS, CDR2 YFSETQ. Trimming took 3 bases from V and 6 from J; bases not matched to a gene: 10. The DNA of the CDR3 is TGCGCCAGCAGCTCCTGGTCAGGGGGCGCTTCCGGGGAGCTGTTTTTT. It translates to CASSSWSGGASGELFF.

This clonotype was observed many times. The chain joins TRBV5-1 to TRBJ1-6; D remains unclear. Looked up from germline, CDR1 is SGHRS and CDR2 is YFSETQ. V lost 3 bases to trimming and J lost 8 bases, with 12 bases between them. The CDR3 sequence is 14 residues long. The CDR3 sequence is CASSSGMRDSPLHF. As DNA, the CDR3 is TGCGCCAGCAGCTCCGGGATGAGGGATTCACCCCTCCACTTT.

This chain connects TRBV19 to TRBJ2-1, with TRBD2 matching 10 bases. V lost 5 bases, J lost 4 bases, and 5 bases stayed unmatched. The germline CDR1 and CDR2 sequences are LNHDA and SQIVND (reference sequence). This CDR3 region has 15 residues. The CDR3, as DNA: TGTGCCAGTAGTGCAGCGGGAGGGAATTACAATGAGCAGTTCTTC. It encodes CASSAAGGNYNEQFF. Complete variable domain (other parts from reference TRBV19 and TRBJ2-1): DGGITQSPKYLFRKEGQNVTLSCEQNLNHDAMYWYRQDPGQGLRLIYYSQIVNDFQKGDIAEGYSVSREKKESFPLTVTSAQKNPTAFYLCASSAAGGNYNEQFFGPGTRLTVL.

A note on this clonotype: A read error is possible here, since a much larger clone lies one base away. The chain is built from TRBV27 and TRBJ2-2, with no clear D. CDR1 MNHEY and CDR2 SMNVEV come from the germline V gene (reference sequence). This CDR3 spans 15 amino acids. V was cut by 5 bases and J by 3 bases, with 13 bases left in between. The CDR3 DNA follows: TGTGCCAGCAGTCCCACGGTCTCGGACACCGGGGAGCTGTTTTTT. This encodes CASSPTVSDTGELFF.

Note on this clonotype: A much larger clone is a single base away; this may be a read error. The chain joins TRBV19 to TRBJ2-1; 14 bases fit TRBD2. The CDR3 is 17 residues long. From germline, CDR1 is LNHDA and CDR2 SQIVND (reference sequence). The CDR3 sequence is CASSIRLAGGPYNERFF. The CDR3 DNA follows: TGTGCCAGTAGTATTCGACTAGCGGGAGGGCCGTACAATGAGCGGTTCTTC.

Many counts were recorded for this clonotype. The chain combines TRBV29-1 with TRBJ2-3; D is possibly TRBD2 (6 bases). V lost 6 bases and J lost 1, with 17 bases in between. Germline CDR1 reads SQVTM; CDR2 reads ANQGSEA. This CDR3 is built from 15 residues. CDR3 in amino acids: CSVKGRSGGTDTQYF. CDR3 coding DNA: TGCAGCGTCAAGGGCAGGTCGGGGGGCACAGATACGCAGTATTTT.

This clonotype has ten or more counts. In DNA, the CDR3 is TGTGCCAGCAGCTTAGAGCCCACCGGGGAGCTGTTTTTT. Translating gives CASSLEPTGELFF. The V and J genes are TRBV7-6 and TRBJ2-2, with D unclear. With 1 base removed from V and 4 bases from J, the gap between germline ends came to 4 bases. The CDR3 length is 13 residues. Germline-derived CDR1 and CDR2 are SGHVS and FNYEAQ.

This clonotype has a count of ten or more. The genes are TRBV28 and TRBJ1-5; tentative D call: TRBD1 (5 bases). V was clipped by 2 bases and J by 3 bases, with 11 bases between them. The length of the CDR3 is 15 residues. The V gene's germline CDR1 is MDHEN and CDR2 SYDVKM. This chain's CDR3 is CASSLGRGDNQPQHF. CDR3 coding DNA: TGTGCCAGCAGTTTAGGGCGGGGGGACAATCAGCCCCAGCATTTT.

In this sample, this clonotype turned up many times. This sequence joins TRBV2 and TRBJ2-2; 10 bases fit TRBD2. This CDR3 contains 15 residues. Germline V lookup: CDR1 SNHLY, CDR2 FYNNEI. Trimming removed 4 bases from V and 4 bases from J; junction bases left unmatched: 3. CDR3 nucleotides: TGTGCCAGCAGTGTAGGACTAGCGGTCACCGGGGAGCTGTTTTTT. This gives the protein CASSVGLAVTGELFF.

This clonotype was found many times. The chain joins TRBV4-3 to TRBJ2-2, with no clear D. V shed 2 bases and J shed 1 base, with 8 bases lying between them. The CDR3 runs to 15 residues. Germline V gives CDR1 LGHNA, CDR2 YSLEER. In DNA, the CDR3 is TGCGCCAGCAGCCAATCTTCGCGGAACACCGGGGAGCTGTTTTTT. It specifies CASSQSSRNTGELFF.